This T cell receptor (beta chain) was observed in a study of T cell responses to AZD1222 COVID-19 vaccine. Broader study findings: Spike-specific TCR breadth and depth rose after two AZD1222 doses. Donors were chiefly white British, with a greater number of females, and clonal diversity was perhaps underestimated.

Produced via immunoSEQ multiplex PCR; TCRdb's table is partial and in-frame only. The sample has 150,000 or so clones; about nine tenths are singletons. Notes on this clone: Its antigen is as yet unknown.

V was pared by 4 bases and J by 6 bases, with 9 bases between. CDR3 length equals 12 residues. CDR1 LGHDT and CDR2 YNNKEL come from the germline V gene (reference sequence). This receptor was identified in an adult in good health. The source was peripheral blood, collected on day 0 of AZD1222 vaccination. The gene calls are TRBV3-1 (or the pseudogene TRBV3-2) and TRBJ1-1, with D perhaps matching TRBD1 (5 bases). The CDR3 bases are TGTGCCAGCAGCCCTAGAGGGGCTGAAGCTTTCTTT. Its translation is CASSPRGAEAFF.